This TCR beta chain was identified during a study of blood T cell repertoires in COVID-19. About the research overall: The United States, Italy and Spain provided the acute and convalescent COVID-19 samples. Sources were T cells, B-cell-depleted T cells, or PBMCs; the material itself was cDNA or gDNA.

Unmatched junction bases numbered 3, after V lost 4 bases and J lost 10 bases. The CDR3 has 13 residues. The germline V gene encodes CDR1 SNHLY and CDR2 FYNNEI. Methods used by the authors: Reference gene primer amplification yielded estimated nucleated cell counts. TCRdb's table, derived via immunoSEQ multiplex PCR, lists solely in-frame clones and lacks some. From that table come the V and J calls and clone size; the DNA was used to work out D and trimming. The profile shows nearly 100,000 clones, 70% to 85% of them singletons. Sample: peripheral blood. This sequence joins TRBV2 and TRBJ1-4; 10 bases map to TRBD1. The sequence was collected from a man aged 70 or older with acute or convalescent COVID-19. This CDR3 reads CASSGQGAGKLFF. As DNA, the CDR3 is TGTGCCAGCAGTGGACAGGGGGCGGGAAAACTGTTTTTT.